One and the same sample provided the 4 T cell receptor beta chains below, sequenced in a study of blood T cell repertoires in COVID-19. The table came from immunoSEQ multiplex PCR; TCRdb's copy has only in-frame clones and leaves some out. The sample lists around 450,000 clones, roughly 87% occurring once. Material for sequencing was PBMCs or T cells enriched from blood (not recorded which). These receptors were collected from a woman aged 18-29 years with acute COVID-19.

V is TRBV27 and J is TRBJ2-7; no clear D. Trimming pared 1 base from V and 0 bases from J, leaving 7 bases between. The CDR3 length is 14 residues. In germline, CDR1 is MNHEY, CDR2 SMNVEV (reference sequence). CDR3 sequence: CASSLFAASYEQYF. CDR3 DNA: TGTGCCAGCAGTTTATTCGCGGCCTCCTACGAGCAGTACTTC.

The chain employs TRBV2 and TRBJ2-7; TRBD1 matches at 9 bases. Germline V gene lookup returns CDR1 SNHLY and CDR2 FYNNEI. There are 13 residues in the CDR3. The V segment lost 9 bases and the J segment 2 bases; nucleotides outside the gene matches: 5. CDR3 coding DNA: TGTGCCAGTCTACAGGGGGCCGCCTACGAGCAGTACTTC. It translates to CASLQGAAYEQYF.

Turning to this clone: The germline gene is not matched at one end of the junction; a read error may be the cause. This chain connects TRBV3-1 (or the pseudogene TRBV3-2) to TRBJ2-3; 13 positions agree with TRBD2. CDR1 is LGHDT, CDR2 YNNKEL, per germline (reference sequence). This CDR3 has 16 amino acids. In nucleotides, the CDR3 is TGTGCCAGCAGCCAATCCGGGACTAGCGGGACAGCTACGCAGTATTTT. This encodes CASSQSGTSGTATQYF.

The chain combines TRBV29-1 with TRBJ1-5; D remains ambiguous. This CDR3 has 13 amino acids. Trimming took 4 bases from V and 2 from J, leaving 9 bases between them. CDR1 SQVTM and CDR2 ANQGSEA come from the germline V gene. The CDR3 reads CSVGWARNQPQHF. The CDR3 nucleotides read TGCAGCGTTGGCTGGGCCCGCAATCAGCCCCAGCATTTT.